These T cell receptor beta chains were read from a single sample in a study of blood T cell repertoires in COVID-19. Profiling relied on immunoSEQ multiplex PCR, and the TCRdb table lists in-frame clones only, not all of them. The sample lists 150,000 to 200,000 clones, approximately 79% occurring once. The sample comprised peripheral blood. These TCRs come from a woman aged 80 or over with acute or convalescent COVID-19. Each CDR3 is given with its conserved first and last residue. D genes are given only for firm matches. Clone size is not always given. Where it is, it says once, few, many or a class for expanded clones.

d_gene: NA; v_gene: TRBV14; abundance: NA; j_gene: TRBJ1-1; CDR3nt: TGTGCCAGCAGCCTGGGAGCAGGGAACACTGAAGCTTTCTTT; CDR3aa: CASSLGAGNTEAFF
d_gene: TRBD2; v_gene: TRBV4-3; abundance: few; j_gene: TRBJ2-7; CDR3nt: TGCGCCAGCAGCCAACAGGTCGGGCGACTAGCGGGTGTAGTGCAGTACTTC; CDR3aa: CASSQQVGRLAGVVQYF
d_gene: TRBD2; v_gene: TRBV7-2; abundance: few; j_gene: TRBJ2-7; CDR3nt: TGTGCCAGCAGCTTGGGTAGCGGGGGGCTTTACGAGCAGTACTTC; CDR3aa: CASSLGSGGLYEQYF
d_gene: NA; v_gene: TRBV19; abundance: NA; j_gene: TRBJ1-1; CDR3nt: TGTGCCAGTAGTATAGTCTCCAGCCCCGGTGGAGTTGAAGCTTTCTTT; CDR3aa: CASSIVSSPGGVEAFF
d_gene: TRBD1; v_gene: TRBV10-3; abundance: NA; j_gene: TRBJ1-3; CDR3nt: TGTGCCATCAGTGAGGTCGACAGGGAAGGAAACACCATATATTTT; CDR3aa: CAISEVDREGNTIYF
d_gene: NA; v_gene: TRBV9; abundance: NA; j_gene: TRBJ1-2; CDR3nt: TGTGCCAGCAGCGTAGGGGTGGGCGATGGCTACACCTTC; CDR3aa: CASSVGVGDGYTF
d_gene: NA; v_gene: TRBV30; abundance: NA; j_gene: TRBJ1-1; CDR3nt: TGTGCCTGGAGTCTTTCTCGCACAGGGCCAGACACTGAAGCTTTCTTT; CDR3aa: CAWSLSRTGPDTEAFF
d_gene: NA; v_gene: TRBV6-6; abundance: NA; j_gene: TRBJ2-7; CDR3nt: TGTGCCAGCAGCCCGCTAGAATCTAGCGAGCCCCCCCTACGACAATACGAGCAGTACTTC; CDR3aa: CASSPLESSEPPLRQYEQYF
d_gene: TRBD2; v_gene: TRBV20-1; abundance: NA; j_gene: TRBJ2-3; CDR3nt: TGCAGTGCCGGGAGGGATACGCAGTATTTT; CDR3aa: CSAGRDTQYF
d_gene: TRBD2; v_gene: TRBV20-1; abundance: NA; j_gene: TRBJ2-3; CDR3nt: TGCAGTGCTAGTAGCGGGAGTTTTAGAGATACGCAGTATTTT; CDR3aa: CSASSGSFRDTQYF
d_gene: TRBD2; v_gene: TRBV5-1; abundance: NA; j_gene: TRBJ2-3; CDR3nt: TGCGCCAGCAGCTCACTAGCGGGAGGGCCAACAGATACGCAGTATTTT; CDR3aa: CASSSLAGGPTDTQYF
d_gene: NA; v_gene: TRBV29-1; abundance: NA; j_gene: TRBJ2-7; CDR3nt: TGCAGCGTTGTGGAGGACTACTTCTACGAGCAGTACTTC; CDR3aa: CSVVEDYFYEQYF
d_gene: TRBD1; v_gene: TRBV19; abundance: few; j_gene: TRBJ1-5; CDR3nt: TGTGCCAGTAGTTACCAGGGGGAACAGCCCCAGCATTTT; CDR3aa: CASSYQGEQPQHF
d_gene: NA; v_gene: TRBV18; abundance: NA; j_gene: TRBJ1-1; CDR3nt: TGTGCCAGCTCACCCTTAATTAGAACAGGGATGAACACTGAAGCTTTCTTT; CDR3aa: CASSPLIRTGMNTEAFF
d_gene: NA; v_gene: TRBV21-1; abundance: NA; j_gene: TRBJ1-2; CDR3nt: TGTGCCAGCAGAAATTCGGGGGGGAAGATCTATGGCTACACCTTC; CDR3aa: CASRNSGGKIYGYTF
d_gene: NA; v_gene: TRBV5-1; abundance: NA; j_gene: TRBJ1-5; CDR3nt: TGCGCCAGCAGCTGGGCGGGGGCGAGCAATCAGCCCCAGCATTTT; CDR3aa: CASSWAGASNQPQHF
d_gene: NA; v_gene: TRBV28; abundance: NA; j_gene: TRBJ2-7; CDR3nt: TGTGCCAGCAGTTTAGGGGGACAAAGTAACTACGAGCAGTACTTC; CDR3aa: CASSLGGQSNYEQYF
d_gene: NA; v_gene: TRBV10-1; abundance: NA; j_gene: TRBJ2-7; CDR3nt: TGCGCCAGCAGTGAGTCCTTAGGGGGCGAGCAGTACTTC; CDR3aa: CASSESLGGEQYF
d_gene: NA; v_gene: TRBV19; abundance: NA; j_gene: TRBJ1-5; CDR3nt: TGTGCCAGTAGTATCGGGTCGGCCACAGGCGTGCAGCCCCAGCATTTT; CDR3aa: CASSIGSATGVQPQHF
d_gene: NA; v_gene: TRBV5-4; abundance: NA; j_gene: TRBJ2-7; CDR3nt: TGTGCCAGCAGCTTGGCCATCCCCGAGGAGGGCTACGAGCAGTACTTC; CDR3aa: CASSLAIPEEGYEQYF
d_gene: TRBD2; v_gene: TRBV10-3; abundance: NA; j_gene: TRBJ2-7; CDR3nt: TGTGCCATCAGTGAATTCGTAGCGGGAGGCCACGAGCAGTACTTC; CDR3aa: CAISEFVAGGHEQYF
d_gene: TRBD1; v_gene: TRBV18; abundance: NA; j_gene: TRBJ1-1; CDR3nt: TGTGCCAGCTCACCAGACCGGGACAGGCTTGAAGCTTTCTTT; CDR3aa: CASSPDRDRLEAFF
d_gene: NA; v_gene: TRBV10-3; abundance: NA; j_gene: TRBJ2-7; CDR3nt: TGTGCCATCGAGTTAGGATCGGGCTCCTACGAGCAGTACTTC; CDR3aa: CAIELGSGSYEQYF
d_gene: NA; v_gene: TRBV6-6; abundance: NA; j_gene: TRBJ1-4; CDR3nt: TGTGCCAGCACCGACGGGGAAAAACTGTTTTTT; CDR3aa: CASTDGEKLFF
d_gene: NA; v_gene: TRBV19; abundance: NA; j_gene: TRBJ2-2; CDR3nt: TGTGCCAGTAGTATGAGGCAGCCCACCGGGGAGCTGTTTTTT; CDR3aa: CASSMRQPTGELFF
d_gene: NA; v_gene: TRBV5-4; abundance: NA; j_gene: TRBJ2-5; CDR3nt: TGTGCCAGCAGCTTGGAAGACTCCGACGAGACCCAGTACTTC; CDR3aa: CASSLEDSDETQYF
d_gene: TRBD2; v_gene: TRBV10-3; abundance: NA; j_gene: TRBJ2-1; CDR3nt: TGTGCCATCACCCGGGGTAGCGGGTTCAATGAGCAGTTCTTC; CDR3aa: CAITRGSGFNEQFF
d_gene: NA; v_gene: TRBV10-3; abundance: NA; j_gene: TRBJ1-6; CDR3nt: TGTGCCATCAGCCCAATCATACGAGATTCACCCCTCCACTTT; CDR3aa: CAISPIIRDSPLHF
d_gene: TRBD2; v_gene: TRBV19; abundance: NA; j_gene: TRBJ2-5; CDR3nt: TGTGCCAGTAGTAAACGACTAGCGGGGGAAGAGACCCAGTACTTC; CDR3aa: CASSKRLAGEETQYF
d_gene: NA; v_gene: TRBV5-1; abundance: NA; j_gene: TRBJ2-5; CDR3nt: TGCGCCAGCAGCCGCGGGATCGCAGAGACCCAGTACTTC; CDR3aa: CASSRGIAETQYF
d_gene: TRBD1; v_gene: TRBV6-2/TRBV6-3; abundance: NA; j_gene: TRBJ2-6; CDR3nt: TGTGCCAGCAGTTACTGGGACAGCTTCTCTGGGGCCAACGTCCTGACTTTC; CDR3aa: CASSYWDSFSGANVLTF
d_gene: TRBD1; v_gene: TRBV5-4; abundance: NA; j_gene: TRBJ2-3; CDR3nt: TGTGCCAGCAGCTTTAGTTCGGGGACAGGGGAAGATACGCAGTATTTT; CDR3aa: CASSFSSGTGEDTQYF
d_gene: NA; v_gene: TRBV30; abundance: NA; j_gene: TRBJ1-2; CDR3nt: TGTGCCTGGAGTGTTTCAATCGGCTACACCTTC; CDR3aa: CAWSVSIGYTF
d_gene: TRBD2; v_gene: TRBV18; abundance: NA; j_gene: TRBJ2-1; CDR3nt: TGTGCCAGCTCACCACAAAGGGTGTGGCGGGAGGTAAATGAGCAGTTCTTC; CDR3aa: CASSPQRVWREVNEQFF
d_gene: NA; v_gene: TRBV7-9; abundance: NA; j_gene: TRBJ1-5; CDR3nt: TGTGCCAGCAGCTTGGGGGGTAGGGAAGATCAGCCCCAGCATTTT; CDR3aa: CASSLGGREDQPQHF
d_gene: NA; v_gene: TRBV6-2/TRBV6-3; abundance: NA; j_gene: TRBJ1-5; CDR3nt: TGTGCCAGCAGTTATGGTGGGGGCCCATTGGGTCAGCCCCAGCATTTT; CDR3aa: CASSYGGGPLGQPQHF
d_gene: TRBD1; v_gene: TRBV5-8; abundance: NA; j_gene: TRBJ2-7; CDR3nt: TGTGCCAGCAGCTCCGGGACAGGGTCCCACGAGCAGTACTTC; CDR3aa: CASSSGTGSHEQYF
d_gene: NA; v_gene: TRBV29-1; abundance: few; j_gene: TRBJ2-3; CDR3nt: TGCAGCGTTGAGAGGGTGAGCACAGATACGCAGTATTTT; CDR3aa: CSVERVSTDTQYF
d_gene: TRBD1; v_gene: TRBV10-1; abundance: few; j_gene: TRBJ1-4; CDR3nt: TGCGCCAGCATTGGGAAGGACAGGGAGGAGAATGAAAAACTGTTTTTT; CDR3aa: CASIGKDREENEKLFF
d_gene: NA; v_gene: TRBV7-8; abundance: once; j_gene: TRBJ1-2; CDR3nt: TGTGCCAGCAGCCGGGACATCGCCTATGGCTACACCTTC; CDR3aa: CASSRDIAYGYTF
d_gene: NA; v_gene: TRBV12-5; abundance: few; j_gene: TRBJ1-1; CDR3nt: TGTGCTAGTGGTTTTGGGGGGGGCACTGAAGCTTTCTTT; CDR3aa: CASGFGGGTEAFF
d_gene: NA; v_gene: TRBV5-1; abundance: NA; j_gene: TRBJ2-1; CDR3nt: TGCGCCAGCAGTCCCGGACAAAACAATGAGCAGTTCTTC; CDR3aa: CASSPGQNNEQFF
d_gene: NA; v_gene: TRBV5-1; abundance: NA; j_gene: TRBJ1-2; CDR3nt: TGCGCCAGCAGCTTGTCTGGAGACGGCTACACCTTC; CDR3aa: CASSLSGDGYTF
d_gene: TRBD1; v_gene: TRBV7-6; abundance: NA; j_gene: TRBJ2-1; CDR3nt: TGTGCCAGCAGCTTAGTGGGACAGGGTGATAATGAGCAGTTCTTC; CDR3aa: CASSLVGQGDNEQFF
d_gene: NA; v_gene: TRBV6-2/TRBV6-3; abundance: NA; j_gene: TRBJ1-1; CDR3nt: TGTGCCAGCAGTTACGGGGTTAGGGGGACGGAGGCCAACACTGAAGCTTTCTTT; CDR3aa: CASSYGVRGTEANTEAFF
d_gene: NA; v_gene: TRBV3-1/TRBV3-2; abundance: NA; j_gene: TRBJ1-6; CDR3nt: TGTGCCAGCAGCCAAAGGACAGACAGCCTGAATAATTCACCCCTCCACTTT; CDR3aa: CASSQRTDSLNNSPLHF
d_gene: TRBD1; v_gene: TRBV7-2; abundance: NA; j_gene: TRBJ1-1; CDR3nt: TGTGCCAGCAGACAACAGGGGACTGAAGCTTTCTTT; CDR3aa: CASRQQGTEAFF
d_gene: TRBD1; v_gene: TRBV10-1; abundance: NA; j_gene: TRBJ2-7; CDR3nt: TGCGCCAGCAGTGTAGACAGGGGCTCCGAGCAGTACTTC; CDR3aa: CASSVDRGSEQYF
d_gene: TRBD2; v_gene: TRBV7-3; abundance: few; j_gene: TRBJ2-1; CDR3nt: TGTGCCAGCAGCTTATGGGCGGGAGAGGGGTACAATGAGCAGTTCTTC; CDR3aa: CASSLWAGEGYNEQFF
d_gene: NA; v_gene: TRBV7-9; abundance: NA; j_gene: TRBJ2-3; CDR3nt: TGTGCCAGCAGTCGGGGAACCGGTACGCAGTATTTT; CDR3aa: CASSRGTGTQYF